These T cell receptor beta chains were read from a single sample in a study of T-cell reconstitution after alpha-beta-depleted transplantation in children. A single record per CDR3 protein comes from TCRdb applying MiXCR to the PCR reads. The sample shows 90,000 to 130,000 distinct CDR3 sequences, around 6.4% of them seen only once. The sequencing here drew on PBMCs, mostly from graft donor cells, taken 360 days after TCRalphabeta/CD19-depleted stem cell transplant. The receptors originated from a male patient aged 2 to 9 who had a stem cell transplant for acute lymphoblastic leukemia, so the T cells may come from the graft donor. The CDR3 runs from the conserved cysteine through the conserved F or W. Each record gives: clone size, V gene, D gene, J gene, CDR3 DNA, CDR3 protein. D genes are given only for firm matches. A clone size is listed for some rows: how often the clone was seen (once, few, many), or a class if it is expanded.

size: many; V: TRBV6-6; D: NA; J: TRBJ1-5; DNA: TGTGCCAGCAGCGCTGGCGGGAATCAGCCCCAGCTGTTT; CDR3: CASSAGGNQPQLF
size: NA; V: TRBV27; D: NA; J: TRBJ2-7; DNA: TGTGCCAGCAGTCCCCGAAGCGGCCGGGCAGGCGAGCAGTACTTC; CDR3: CASSPRSGRAGEQYF
size: few; V: TRBV27; D: TRBD2; J: TRBJ2-7; DNA: TGTGCCAGCAGCCCCCGGATAGCGGGAGTTTACGAGCAGTACTTC; CDR3: CASSPRIAGVYEQYF
size: few; V: TRBV27; D: NA; J: TRBJ2-7; DNA: TGTGCCAGCAGCTACCTTGACAAGACCTACGAGCAGTACTTC; CDR3: CASSYLDKTYEQYF
size: many; V: TRBV7-2; D: NA; J: TRBJ2-3; DNA: TGTGCCAGCAGCTTAGCGCGTCTCTATAGCACAGATACGCAGTATTTT; CDR3: CASSLARLYSTDTQYF
size: many; V: TRBV6-1; D: NA; J: TRBJ2-3; DNA: TGTGCCAGCAGTAGGGGCTCCACAGATACGCAGTATTTT; CDR3: CASSRGSTDTQYF
size: many; V: TRBV25-1; D: TRBD2; J: TRBJ2-5; DNA: TGTGCCAGCAGTTTCGGGGGGGCAGAAGAGACCCAGTACTTC; CDR3: CASSFGGAEETQYF
size: NA; V: TRBV20-1; D: NA; J: TRBJ2-1; DNA: TGCAGTGCTAGAGATGGACGCTTTCAGTTCTTC; CDR3: CSARDGRFQFF
size: NA; V: TRBV12-3/TRBV12-4; D: NA; J: TRBJ2-1; DNA: TGTGCCAGCAGTCTCGGGACGGACCCCGCCGGCGAGCAGTTCTTC; CDR3: CASSLGTDPAGEQFF
size: many; V: TRBV29-1; D: TRBD2; J: TRBJ2-1; DNA: TGCAGCGTACCCAGGCTAGCGGTATTGGGGGGGCAGTTCTTC; CDR3: CSVPRLAVLGGQFF
size: many; V: TRBV24-1; D: TRBD1; J: TRBJ2-7; DNA: TGTGCCACCAGTGATACCGGGACAGGGGAGTCCGAGCAGTACTTC; CDR3: CATSDTGTGESEQYF
size: NA; V: TRBV7-9; D: TRBD1; J: TRBJ2-1; DNA: TGTGCCAGCAGCCCCGCCGACAGGGGAGCCTACAATGAGCAGTTCTTC; CDR3: CASSPADRGAYNEQFF
size: many; V: TRBV7-8; D: NA; J: TRBJ2-7; DNA: TGTGCCAGCAGCTCCAAAGTGCCCAGATCCTACGAGCAGTACTTC; CDR3: CASSSKVPRSYEQYF
size: many; V: TRBV2; D: NA; J: TRBJ2-2; DNA: TGTGCCAGCAGGCCGGGACCGAACACCGGGGAGCTGTTTTTT; CDR3: CASRPGPNTGELFF
size: NA; V: TRBV4-2; D: NA; J: TRBJ1-1; DNA: TGTGCCAGCAGCCTAGGCGGAAATCGCGCCGAAGCTTTCTTT; CDR3: CASSLGGNRAEAFF
size: many; V: TRBV20-1; D: NA; J: TRBJ1-2; DNA: TGCAGTGCTAGAGGCACAGGAAAAGGAATCAACTATGGCTACACCTTC; CDR3: CSARGTGKGINYGYTF
size: few; V: TRBV7-6; D: NA; J: TRBJ2-7; DNA: TGTGCCAGCAGCGACACAGGGTCCGGGAGCTACGAGCAGTACTTC; CDR3: CASSDTGSGSYEQYF
size: NA; V: TRBV11-2; D: NA; J: TRBJ2-7; DNA: TGTGCCAGCAGCTTAGGAGGGTGGGCAGTCCGGGAGTCCTACGAGCAGTACTTC; CDR3: CASSLGGWAVRESYEQYF
size: many; V: TRBV6-1; D: NA; J: TRBJ2-5; DNA: TGTGCCAGCAGTCCCCGAGAGGGGGAGACCCAGTACTTC; CDR3: CASSPREGETQYF
size: NA; V: TRBV4-3; D: TRBD2; J: TRBJ2-5; DNA: TGCGCCAGCAGACCGGGGACTAGCGGGAGGGCTTTACAAGAGACCCAGTACTTC; CDR3: CASRPGTSGRALQETQYF
size: few; V: TRBV7-8; D: NA; J: TRBJ2-7; DNA: TGTGCCAGCAGCTTAGCGCCATTGACTAGGGGGCTTGGGGAGCAGTACTTC; CDR3: CASSLAPLTRGLGEQYF
size: many; V: TRBV7-9; D: NA; J: TRBJ1-1; DNA: TGTGCCAGCAGCTCGCCCAGGGGCTCGGCTTTCTTT; CDR3: CASSSPRGSAFF
size: many; V: TRBV20-1; D: NA; J: TRBJ2-1; DNA: TGCAGTGCCCCGGCACGCGGGGGCCCGGGCAATGAGCAGTTCTTC; CDR3: CSAPARGGPGNEQFF
size: many; V: TRBV7-9; D: NA; J: TRBJ1-2; DNA: TGTGCCAGCAGTATACCCGTGAATGGCTACACCTTC; CDR3: CASSIPVNGYTF
size: many; V: TRBV9; D: TRBD2; J: TRBJ2-4; DNA: TGTGCCAGCAGTGGGACTAGCGGGGCCTCACAAGGGCCCAAAAACATTCAGTACTTC; CDR3: CASSGTSGASQGPKNIQYF
size: NA; V: TRBV20-1; D: NA; J: TRBJ2-2; DNA: TGCTGTGCTGGACTCTATTTTTCCGCGAACACCGGGGAGCTGTTTTTT; CDR3: CCAGLYFSANTGELFF
size: few; V: TRBV20-1; D: TRBD2; J: TRBJ2-2; DNA: TGCAGTGCCTTAGGACTAGCGGGATACTACACCGGGGAGCTGTTTTTT; CDR3: CSALGLAGYYTGELFF
size: many; V: TRBV2; D: TRBD1; J: TRBJ2-1; DNA: TGTGCCAGCAGTGGGGGACAGGGGGGGCGCGGACCATACAATGAGCAGTTCTTC; CDR3: CASSGGQGGRGPYNEQFF